Listed here is a single T cell receptor beta chain. This entry comes from a study of blood T cell repertoires in COVID-19. The V gene lost 1 base and the J gene lost 10 bases, with 10 bases spanning the gap. CDR3 length: 12 residues. The method was immunoSEQ multiplex PCR; TCRdb's version includes in-frame clones alone and lacks a portion of them. Among about 340,000 clones listed, about nine tenths were seen once. Seattle's cohort entered during active infection and was followed longitudinally. Sequences were obtained from peripheral blood. This TCR was recovered from a woman aged 70-85 years with COVID-19, enrolled during active disease. This chain uses TRBV12-3 or TRBV12-4 with TRBJ1-2; TRBD1 is a possible D gene (5 bases). CDR3 sequence: CASSLDSRAYTF. CDR3 bases: TGTGCCAGCAGTTTAGATAGCAGGGCCTACACCTTC.